The 18 T cell receptor beta chains presented below share a single source sample, sequenced in a study of breast tumors, draining lymph nodes, adjacent tissues. TCRdb reprocessed the multiplex PCR reads with MiXCR, giving one entry per CDR3 protein. The sample yields around 66,000 distinct CDR3 sequences, approximately 47% seen once. The sample comprised breast tumor tissue. These receptors were taken from a female donor with breast cancer. Some clones in this sample may be carry-over from other donors' samples.

This clonotype appeared many times. Germline is not matched at one junction end, which may reflect a read error. This chain joins TRBV7-7 and TRBJ2-3, with 12 bases identical to TRBD2. The CDR3 length is 16 residues. Germline assignment: CDR1 SSHAT and CDR2 FNYEAQ (reference sequence). CDR3 sequence: CASSSGLAGFTDTQYF. CDR3 coding DNA: TGTGCTAGCAGCTCCGGACTAGCGGGATTCACAGATACGCAGTATTTT.

This clonotype occurred once. The CDR3 region has the DNA TGTGCCAGCAGTTTTAACGGGGGCGCGTCTGAAGCTTTCTTT. Residues: CASSFNGGASEAFF. The chain is built from TRBV27 and TRBJ1-1, with D maybe TRBD1 (6 bases). Germline assignment: CDR1 MNHEY and CDR2 SMNVEV (reference sequence). The CDR3 is 14 amino acids. Trimming removed 3 bases from V and 6 bases from J, with 14 bases in between.

This chain links TRBV20-1 with TRBJ1-2; 8 bases map to TRBD1. CDR1 DFQATT and CDR2 SNEGSKA come from the germline V gene (reference sequence). V was clipped by 4 bases and J by 6 bases; unmatched bases: 7. The CDR3 is made up of 13 amino acids. CDR3: CSAKTGAGNGYTF. The CDR3 nucleotides read TGCAGTGCTAAGACAGGGGCCGGGAATGGCTACACCTTC.

Details on this clonotype: Likely a read error: the CDR3 ends without its conserved phenylalanine or tryptophan. The chain uses TRBV14 and TRBJ1-2; a weak D match, TRBD1 (6 bases). Trimming took off 1 base at V and 1 base at J, with 16 bases between the two ends. Germline V gives CDR1 SGHDN, CDR2 FVKESK. The CDR3 has 17 amino acids. The CDR3 coding sequence is TGTGCCAGCAGCCAAGTTGCGGGGGCACAATTTAACTATGGCTACACCTCC. Protein sequence: CASSQVAGAQFNYGYTS.

Ten or more counts support this clonotype. The J gene is TRBJ2-1, the V gene TRBV12-3 or TRBV12-4, with TRBD1 matching over 7 bases. The CDR3 contains 15 residues. V lost 8 bases to trimming and J lost 4 bases; unmatched junction nucleotides: 11. The CDR3 reads CASRRDRLTYNEQFF. In DNA, the CDR3 is TGTGCCAGCCGCCGGGACAGATTAACATACAATGAGCAGTTCTTC.

This clonotype was recorded many times. This chain links TRBV7-3 with TRBJ2-3; 8 positions match TRBD1. Trimming cost V 5 bases and J 2 bases; bases outside gene matches: 9. Germline V gene lookup returns CDR1 SGHTA and CDR2 FQGTGA. This CDR3 comprises 16 residues. CDR3: CASSPTGTGVTDTQYF. The CDR3 DNA sequence: TGTGCCAGCAGCCCGACGGGGACAGGAGTCACAGATACGCAGTATTTT.

Details on this clonotype: With a much larger clone just one base away, this may be a read error. The chain links TRBV9 to TRBJ2-2; D not certain. The V end was cut by 0 bases, the J end by 2 bases, with 8 bases between. This CDR3 contains 15 residues. Looked up from germline, CDR1 is SGDLS and CDR2 is YYNGEE. This chain's CDR3 is CASSVATGNTGELFF. The CDR3 nucleotides are TGTGCCAGCAGCGTAGCGACTGGAAACACCGGGGAGCTGTTTTTT.

Comments on this clonotype: One junction end disagrees with the germline gene, perhaps due to a read error. This chain links TRBV3-1 with TRBJ1-6, with D uncertain. CDR3 length equals 13 residues. Germline V lookup: CDR1 LGHDT, CDR2 YNNKEL (reference sequence). CDR3 amino acids: CASSPSANSPLHF. CDR3 nucleotides: TGTGCCAGCAGTCCTAGCGCCAATTCCCCCCTCCACTTT.

The J gene is TRBJ2-5, the V gene TRBV20-1; 7 bases map to TRBD1. CDR3 length equals 13 residues. Germline V CDR1 and CDR2: DFQATT, SNEGSKA (reference sequence). The junction had 7 bases not matched to a gene; V was cut back by 4 bases and J by 5 bases. The CDR3 region is CSANRGEYETQYF. DNA of the CDR3: TGCAGTGCTAACAGGGGAGAGTACGAGACCCAGTACTTC.

A word on this clonotype: A read error may explain this, as a much larger clone is one base away. The chain joins TRBV3-1 to TRBJ2-7; D unresolved. The CDR3 length is 16 residues. The germline V and J ends were trimmed by 4 bases and 0 bases, with 16 bases remaining between them. The germline V gene encodes CDR1 LGHDT and CDR2 YNNKEL (reference sequence). CDR3 nucleotide sequence: TGTGCCAGCAGCCGACTTCTTTCAAGACCCTCCTACGAGCAGTACTTC. Translation gives CASSRLLSRPSYEQYF.

This clonotype has a count of ten or more. The genes are TRBV20-1 and TRBJ2-3; TRBD2 aligns across 12 bases. Unmatched junction bases numbered 3, after V lost 5 bases and J lost 6 bases. Germline V gives CDR1 DFQATT, CDR2 SNEGSKA (reference sequence). CDR3 size: 13 residues. CDR3 DNA: TGCAGTGCTCTAGCGGGGGGGGCGGATACGCAGTATTTT. Translating it yields CSALAGGADTQYF.

There are many counts of this clonotype. The chain has TRBV4-1 and TRBJ1-6; D call uncertain. This CDR3 region has 15 residues. CDR1 and CDR2 from the germline V gene are MGHRA and YSYEKL. Deletions cut 0 bases from V and 0 bases from J, with 3 bases between. The CDR3, as DNA: TGCGCCAGCAGCCAAGAGAGCTCCTATAATTCACCCCTCCACTTT. Residues: CASSQESSYNSPLHF.

In this sample, this clonotype turned up a few times. This may come from a read error, since a much larger clone is one base off. This likely comes from a read error, as the CDR3 has no conserved phenylalanine or tryptophan at its end. V usage is TRBV14 and J usage is TRBJ1-2, with D unclear. V gave up 1 base and J gave up 7 bases, with 10 bases separating them. The CDR3 is made up of 13 amino acids. The germline CDR1 and CDR2 sequences are SGHDN and FVKESK. CDR3 protein: CASSQGGFRGYTS. In DNA, the CDR3 is TGTGCCAGCAGCCAAGGCGGGTTTCGTGGCTACACCTCC.

The chain is built from TRBV6-6 and TRBJ2-2; D possibly corresponds to TRBD1 (5 bases). CDR3 size: 17 residues. CDR1 is MNHNY and CDR2 is SVGAGI in the germline V gene (reference sequence). Trimming removed 2 bases from V and 3 bases from J, with 16 bases in between. CDR3 sequence: CASSYNGALLHTGELFF. The CDR3, as DNA: TGTGCCAGCAGTTACAATGGGGCCTTATTACACACCGGGGAGCTGTTTTTT.

This clonotype is labeled medium-sized. The rearrangement joins TRBV5-5 to TRBJ1-2; 7 bases fit TRBD1. This CDR3 is 12 amino acids long. Germline V gene sequence: CDR1 SGHKS, CDR2 YYEKEE (reference sequence). Trimming at V came to 3 bases and at J to 7 bases, leaving 3 bases not matched to a gene. For the CDR3, the DNA is TGTGCCAGCAGCTCGGACAGGTTTGGCTACACCTTC. This encodes CASSSDRFGYTF. Drawing the rest from reference TRBV5-5 and TRBJ1-2, the complete variable domain is DAGVTQSPTHLIKTRGQQVTLRCSPISGHKSVSWYQQVLGQGPQFIFQYYEKEERGRGNFPDRFSARQFPNYSSELNVNALLLGDSALYLCASSSDRFGYTFGSGTRLTVV.

The sample holds many counts of this clonotype. The V and J genes are TRBV7-9 and TRBJ2-1; 8 bases match TRBD2. This CDR3 region has 16 residues. V shed 4 bases, J shed 5 bases, and the junction held 10 bases outside the gene matches. Germline V gives CDR1 SEHNR, CDR2 FQNEAQ (reference sequence). The CDR3 DNA reads TGTGCCAGCAGCTCATCCATAGCGGGGCCCGACAATGAGCAGTTCTTC. Translated: CASSSSIAGPDNEQFF.

This clonotype was seen ten or more times. The V and J genes are TRBV11-3 and TRBJ2-6; D may be TRBD1 (6 bases). CDR3 size: 19 residues. CDR1 is SGHNT, CDR2 YENEEA, per germline. V lost 0 bases and J 0 bases, leaving 15 bases between the germline ends. The CDR3 sequence is CASSLEWDISLSGANVLTF. The CDR3 bases are TGTGCCAGCAGCTTAGAATGGGACATCAGCCTCTCTGGGGCCAACGTCCTGACTTTC. The complete variable domain, with remaining parts taken from reference TRBV11-3 and TRBJ2-6, reads EAGVVQSPRYKIIEKKQPVAFWCNPISGHNTLYWYLQNLGQGPELLIRYENEEAVDDSQLPKDRFSAERLKGVDSTLKIQPAELGDSAVYLCASSLEWDISLSGANVLTFGAGSRLTVL.

The gene calls are TRBV19 and TRBJ2-7; 9 nucleotides align to TRBD1. This CDR3 contains 15 residues. V gave up 2 bases and J gave up 2 bases; unmatched junction bases: 4. CDR1 LNHDA and CDR2 SQIVND come from the germline V gene (reference sequence). The CDR3 coding sequence is TGTGCCAGTAGTATAAGGGACAGGGTGGCCTACGAGCAGTACTTC. Its translation: CASSIRDRVAYEQYF.